The rows below give T cell receptor beta chains drawn from one sample of a study of identical twins. TCRdb passed the 5' RACE reads through MiXCR, listing each CDR3 protein once. The profile covers hundreds of thousands of distinct CDR3 sequences, with 8% to 9% appearing a single time and approximately 0.94% taken by the ten largest. These data were also filed under a second study, of yellow fever vaccine responses in identical twins.

The sequenced sample consisted of PBMCs. The origin of the receptors is a woman between 18 and 29 years old in good health. The CDR3 runs from the conserved cysteine through the conserved F or W. The D gene is left open where the match is weak. The size of a clone is reported for some rows only, either as once, few or many, or as a class for expanded clones.

J,size,V,D,CDR3,DNA
TRBJ2-7,many,TRBV12-3/TRBV12-4,TRBD2,CASTLTGGEQYF,TGTGCCAGCACTCTCACGGGGGGTGAGCAGTACTTC
TRBJ2-1,few,TRBV7-9,NA,CASSSGTLSYNEQFF,TGTGCCAGCAGCTCCGGGACACTCTCCTACAATGAGCAGTTCTTC
TRBJ1-2,NA,TRBV6-5,NA,CASSYSTVNYGYTF,TGTGCCAGCAGTTACTCTACAGTTAACTATGGCTACACCTTC
TRBJ2-3,few,TRBV9,NA,CASSAVGGLGTDTQYF,TGTGCCAGCAGCGCCGTCGGCGGTCTAGGCACAGATACGCAGTATTTT
TRBJ2-6,few,TRBV7-9,NA,CASSKGGGANVLTF,TGTGCCAGCAGCAAAGGGGGAGGGGCCAACGTCCTGACTTTC
TRBJ2-7,many,TRBV20-1,NA,CSANRDILSYEQYF,TGCAGTGCAAACCGGGACATTCTCTCCTACGAGCAGTACTTC
TRBJ2-2,NA,TRBV30,NA,CAWSVGSSNTGELFF,TGTGCCTGGAGTGTTGGCAGTTCGAACACCGGGGAGCTGTTTTTT
TRBJ2-1,few,TRBV7-9,TRBD1,CASSWDRDEQFF,TGTGCCAGCAGCTGGGACAGGGACGAGCAGTTCTTC
TRBJ2-5,many,TRBV12-3/TRBV12-4,NA,CASRLRALQETQYF,TGTGCCAGCAGGCTCAGGGCTCTCCAAGAGACCCAGTACTTC
TRBJ2-7,many,TRBV15,NA,CATSRDRSYEQYF,TGTGCCACCAGCAGAGATCGGAGTTACGAGCAGTACTTC
TRBJ1-1,many,TRBV10-1,NA,CASSEILDTEAFF,TGCGCCAGCAGTGAAATCTTGGACACTGAAGCTTTCTTT
TRBJ2-2,few,TRBV4-1,NA,CASSQTLDSTGELFF,TGCGCCAGCAGCCAGACCCTGGACAGCACCGGGGAGCTGTTTTTT
TRBJ2-3,few,TRBV27,TRBD1,CASSPTGTGTDTQYF,TGTGCCAGCAGCCCGACAGGGACAGGCACAGATACGCAGTATTTT
TRBJ1-6,NA,TRBV2,TRBD1,CASSGDRSYNSPLHF,TGTGCCAGCAGCGGGGACAGATCATATAATTCACCCCTCCACTTT
TRBJ2-7,few,TRBV29-1,NA,CSVEQDYEQYF,TGCAGCGTCGAACAAGACTACGAGCAGTACTTC
TRBJ2-1,NA,TRBV20-1,NA,CSARDWSDYNEQFF,TGCAGTGCTAGAGATTGGTCGGACTACAATGAGCAGTTCTTC
TRBJ2-2,few,TRBV4-3,TRBD2,CASSQIAGGGTGELFF,TGCGCCAGCAGCCAAATAGCGGGAGGAGGGACCGGGGAGCTGTTTTTT
TRBJ2-7,NA,TRBV5-1,TRBD2,CASSGKSGRVDEQYF,TGCGCCAGCAGCGGGAAAAGCGGGAGGGTCGACGAGCAGTACTTC
TRBJ2-1,NA,TRBV7-2,NA,CASSPLRTINEQFF,TGTGCCAGCAGCCCCCTCAGGACTATTAATGAGCAGTTCTTC
TRBJ1-2,NA,TRBV7-9,NA,CASSSSGASGYTF,TGTGCCAGCAGCTCGTCCGGGGCTAGTGGCTACACCTTC
TRBJ2-2,NA,TRBV20-1,TRBD1,CSARPIQGASGELFF,TGCAGTGCTAGACCAATACAGGGGGCGTCCGGGGAGCTGTTTTTT
TRBJ2-1,NA,TRBV3-1,NA,CASSQDMAYSYNEQFF,TGTGCCAGCAGCCAAGATATGGCATACTCCTACAATGAGCAGTTCTTC
TRBJ2-7,NA,TRBV15,NA,CATSLTTGTYEQYF,TGTGCCACCAGCCTAACGACGGGAACCTACGAGCAGTACTTC
TRBJ1-6,few,TRBV15,TRBD1,CATSGPGQGNSPLHF,TGTGCCACCAGCGGACCGGGACAGGGGAATTCACCCCTCCACTTT
TRBJ2-7,NA,TRBV15,TRBD2,CATSGILAGAYEQYF,TGTGCCACCAGCGGCATACTAGCGGGAGCCTACGAGCAGTACTTC
TRBJ1-2,NA,TRBV5-5,TRBD1,CASSPDRVRTGYTF,TGTGCCAGCAGCCCGGACAGGGTTCGTACCGGCTACACCTTC
TRBJ2-1,NA,TRBV24-1,NA,CATSEPGPSSYNEQFF,TGTGCCACCAGTGAGCCGGGGCCAAGCTCCTACAATGAGCAGTTCTTC
TRBJ2-2,few,TRBV20-1,TRBD2,CSASPAGGGLAGELFF,TGCAGTGCTTCCCCCGCGGGAGGCGGTTTGGCCGGGGAGCTGTTTTTT
TRBJ2-2,few,TRBV20-1,NA,CSAHSLTRSSTGELFF,TGCAGTGCCCACTCCCTGACAAGGAGCAGTACCGGGGAGCTGTTTTTT
TRBJ1-1,NA,TRBV15,TRBD1,CSTKQGILENTEAFF,TGTTCTACTAAACAGGGGATATTGGAGAACACTGAAGCTTTCTTT
TRBJ1-3,NA,TRBV9,NA,CASSVRGTSSGNTIYF,TGTGCCAGCAGCGTACGAGGGACCAGCTCTGGAAACACCATATATTTT
TRBJ2-7,NA,TRBV7-2,NA,CASSLAVTSGNSYEQYF,TGTGCCAGCAGCTTAGCGGTCACAAGCGGCAACTCCTACGAGCAGTACTTC
TRBJ2-3,many,TRBV10-3,TRBD2,CAIFSGNGTDTQYF,TGTGCCATCTTTAGCGGGAACGGCACAGATACGCAGTATTTT
TRBJ2-2,few,TRBV4-3,NA,CASSWRDSLLSHPGELFF,TGCGCCAGCAGCTGGCGCGACAGCCTCCTATCGCACCCCGGGGAGCTGTTTTTT
TRBJ2-2,many,TRBV7-2,TRBD1,CASEGGPNTGELFF,TGTGCCAGTGAAGGGGGCCCGAACACCGGGGAGCTGTTTTTT
TRBJ2-7,few,TRBV27,TRBD1,CASSHRDRGLSSYEQYF,TGTGCCAGCAGTCACCGGGACAGGGGGCTCAGCTCCTACGAGCAGTACTTC
TRBJ2-1,few,TRBV20-1,TRBD1,CSARLRTGGASNEQFF,TGCAGTGCTAGACTCAGGACAGGGGGCGCGTCCAATGAGCAGTTCTTC
TRBJ1-1,many,TRBV12-3/TRBV12-4,NA,CASSSSDSEAFF,TGTGCCAGCAGTTCCTCGGACAGTGAAGCTTTCTTT
TRBJ2-1,many,TRBV12-3/TRBV12-4,TRBD1,CASSLGGGAVNEQFF,TGTGCCAGCAGTTTAGGAGGGGGCGCGGTCAATGAGCAGTTCTTC
TRBJ2-7,few,TRBV12-3/TRBV12-4,NA,CASSFARTYEQYF,TGTGCCAGCAGTTTCGCCAGGACCTACGAGCAGTACTTC
TRBJ2-5,many,TRBV3-1,TRBD2,CASSHGLGFETQYF,TGTGCCAGCAGCCACGGACTAGGGTTTGAGACCCAGTACTTC
TRBJ2-2,few,TRBV6-5,NA,CASSYHRGTPGELFF,TGTGCCAGCAGTTACCACCGCGGGACGCCCGGGGAGCTGTTTTTT
TRBJ2-1,few,TRBV3-1,NA,CASSQVDSEQFF,TGTGCCAGCAGCCAAGTCGACAGTGAGCAGTTCTTC
TRBJ2-7,NA,TRBV12-3/TRBV12-4,NA,CASSFVRASLSYEQYF,TGTGCCAGCAGTTTCGTTAGGGCGAGCCTCTCCTACGAGCAGTACTTC
TRBJ1-2,few,TRBV6-2/TRBV6-3,NA,CASSPVDRFYGYTF,TGTGCCAGCAGTCCCGTCGACAGGTTCTATGGCTACACCTTC
TRBJ1-2,many,TRBV27,NA,CASSYGVGYGYTF,TGTGCCAGCAGTTACGGGGTTGGCTATGGCTACACCTTC
TRBJ2-7,few,TRBV20-1,NA,CSARKTYEQYF,TGCAGTGCTAGAAAGACCTACGAGCAGTACTTC
TRBJ1-1,NA,TRBV7-8,NA,CASSLFGRGLETEAFF,TGTGCCAGCAGCTTATTCGGCAGGGGATTGGAGACTGAAGCTTTCTTT
TRBJ1-5,NA,TRBV11-3,TRBD1,CASSEGQGNNQPQHF,TGTGCCAGCAGCGAGGGACAGGGCAACAATCAGCCCCAGCATTTT
TRBJ2-5,NA,TRBV7-9,NA,CASSLVVGRETQYF,TGTGCCAGCAGCTTAGTGGTCGGAAGGGAGACCCAGTACTTC
TRBJ1-2,NA,TRBV15,NA,CATSRADQGYGYTF,TGTGCCACCAGCAGAGCCGATCAGGGATATGGCTACACCTTC